This passage covers 4 T cell receptor beta chains from one sample sequenced in a study of T cells in Graves' hyperthyroidism and ophthalmopathy. RNA transcripts provided the source from which TCR beta CDR3 regions were amplified. Researchers ran a first-round RT-PCR on the TCR CDR3 using the HTBI primer set. MiXCR, run by TCRdb on the multiplex PCR reads, gives a single entry per CDR3 protein. In the table there are 600,000 or so distinct CDR3 sequences, about half of which are singletons. The sample comprised peripheral blood or thyroid tissue (not recorded which). The receptor set was obtained from a woman between 18 and 29 years old with Graves' hyperthyroidism.

This clonotype was seen a handful of times. The gene calls are TRBV29-1 and TRBJ1-1; D may be TRBD1 (5 bases). CDR1 and CDR2 (germline): SQVTM, ANQGSEA. Trimming pared 2 bases from V and 6 bases from J, leaving 16 bases between. This CDR3 spans 14 amino acids. CDR3 loop: CSVESHQGRAEAFF. CDR3 bases: TGCAGCGTTGAAAGTCATCAGGGAAGAGCTGAAGCTTTCTTT.

This clonotype turned up a few times. The J gene is TRBJ2-2, the V gene TRBV9, with D maybe TRBD1 (6 bases). Trimming stripped 3 bases from V and 2 bases from J, with 11 bases between. Per the germline V gene, CDR1 is SGDLS and CDR2 is YYNGEE. The CDR3 length is 15 residues. The CDR3 here is CASSARQVNTGELFF. The CDR3 DNA reads as TGTGCCAGCAGCGCTCGACAGGTTAACACCGGGGAGCTGTTTTTT.

The gene calls are TRBV5-1 and TRBJ2-1; unclear D gene. V was clipped by 1 base and J by 8 bases, with 4 bases between them. This CDR3 contains 11 residues. Germline V gene lookup returns CDR1 SGHRS and CDR2 YFSETQ. The CDR3 region has the DNA TGCGCCAGCAGCTTGTCGGATGAGCAGTTCTTC. Translation gives CASSLSDEQFF.

The rearrangement uses TRBV20-1 and TRBJ1-1; D call uncertain. This CDR3 spans 14 amino acids. V lost 1 base, J lost 4 bases, and 13 bases lay in between. CDR1 and CDR2 (germline): DFQATT, SNEGSKA (reference sequence). CDR3 coding DNA: TGCAGTGCTAGAGGGGCTGGAGGGCTCACTGAAGCTTTCTTT. Translating it yields CSARGAGGLTEAFF.